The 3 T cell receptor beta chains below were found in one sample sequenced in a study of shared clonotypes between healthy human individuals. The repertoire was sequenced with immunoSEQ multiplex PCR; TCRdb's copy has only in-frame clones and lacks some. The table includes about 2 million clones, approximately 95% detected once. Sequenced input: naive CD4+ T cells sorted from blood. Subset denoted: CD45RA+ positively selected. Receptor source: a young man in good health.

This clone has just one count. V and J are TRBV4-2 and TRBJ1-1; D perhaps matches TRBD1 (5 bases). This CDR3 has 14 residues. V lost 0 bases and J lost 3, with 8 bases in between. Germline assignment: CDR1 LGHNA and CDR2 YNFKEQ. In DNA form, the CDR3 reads TGTGCCAGCAGCCAAGATGAGGGGTACACTGAAGCTTTCTTT. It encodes CASSQDEGYTEAFF.

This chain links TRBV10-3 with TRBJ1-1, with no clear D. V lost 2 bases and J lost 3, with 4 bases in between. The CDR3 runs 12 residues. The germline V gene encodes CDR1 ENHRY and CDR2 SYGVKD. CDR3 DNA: TGTGCCATCAGTGAGACAGACACTGAAGCTTTCTTT. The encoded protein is CAISETDTEAFF.

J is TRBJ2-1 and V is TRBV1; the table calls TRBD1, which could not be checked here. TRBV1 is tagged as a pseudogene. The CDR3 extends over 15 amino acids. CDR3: CTSSHRDRVFNEQFF. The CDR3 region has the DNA TGCACCAGCAGCCACCGGGACAGGGTTTTCAATGAGCAGTTCTTC.